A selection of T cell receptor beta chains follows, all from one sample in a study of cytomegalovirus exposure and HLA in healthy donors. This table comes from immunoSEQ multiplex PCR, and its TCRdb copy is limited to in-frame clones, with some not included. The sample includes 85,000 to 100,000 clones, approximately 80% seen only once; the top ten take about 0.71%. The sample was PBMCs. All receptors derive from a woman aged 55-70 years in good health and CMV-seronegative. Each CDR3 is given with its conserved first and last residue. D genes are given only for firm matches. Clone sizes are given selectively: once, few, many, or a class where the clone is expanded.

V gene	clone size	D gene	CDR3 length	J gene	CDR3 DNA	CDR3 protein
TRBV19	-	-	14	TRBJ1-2	TGTGCCAGTAGTATACAGACAGCTAACTATGGCTACACCTTC	CASSIQTANYGYTF
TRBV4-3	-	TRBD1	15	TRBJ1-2	TGCGCCAGCAGCCAAGACAGCACAGGGGAAGAAGGCTACACCTTC	CASSQDSTGEEGYTF
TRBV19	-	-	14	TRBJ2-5	TGTGCCAGTAGTATCTCGGGGATTACAGAGACCCAGTACTTC	CASSISGITETQYF
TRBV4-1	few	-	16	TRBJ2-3	TGCGCCAGCAGCCAAGATCCAGGTTTTCCCACAGATACGCAGTATTTT	CASSQDPGFPTDTQYF
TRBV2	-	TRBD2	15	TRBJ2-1	TGTGCCAGCAGTGAAGGGACTAGCGGGAGGGTCGAGCAGTTCTTC	CASSEGTSGRVEQFF
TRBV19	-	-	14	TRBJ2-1	TGTGCCAGTAGGGACAGTGATGGATACAATGAGCAGTTCTTC	CASRDSDGYNEQFF
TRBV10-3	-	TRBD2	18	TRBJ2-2	TGTGCCATCAGTGAGACCCGACTAGCGGGGGATCAGACCGGGGAGCTGTTTTTT	CAISETRLAGDQTGELFF
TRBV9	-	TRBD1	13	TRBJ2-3	TGTGCCAGCAGCGTGGACAGGAGCACTGGGCAGTATTTT	CASSVDRSTGQYF
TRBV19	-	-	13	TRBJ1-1	TGTGCCAGTAGTTTCCAGGCGAACACTGAAGCTTTCTTT	CASSFQANTEAFF
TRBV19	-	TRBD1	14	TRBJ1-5	TGTGCCAGTAGCAGACAGGGGGCTAATCAGCCCCAGCATTTT	CASSRQGANQPQHF
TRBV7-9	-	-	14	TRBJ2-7	TGTGCCAGCAGCTTAGGGGCGGGATCCTACGAGCAGTACTTC	CASSLGAGSYEQYF
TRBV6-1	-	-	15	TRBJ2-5	TGTGCCAGCAGTGACTGGGGACACCTCCAAGAGACCCAGTACTTC	CASSDWGHLQETQYF
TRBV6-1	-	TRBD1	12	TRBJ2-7	TGTGCCAGCATGGACAGGGCCTACGAGCAGTACTTC	CASMDRAYEQYF
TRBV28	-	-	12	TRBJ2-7	TGTGCCAGCACCCCCCCAGGGAACGAGCAGTACTTT	CASTPPGNEQYF
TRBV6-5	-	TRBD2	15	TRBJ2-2	TGTGCCAGCAGGGCGGGACTAGGGAACACCGGGGAGCTGTTTTTT	CASRAGLGNTGELFF
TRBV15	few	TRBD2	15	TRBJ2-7	TGTGCCACCAGCGGAAGACCCCGGGGGGGCCACGAGCAGTACTTC	CATSGRPRGGHEQYF
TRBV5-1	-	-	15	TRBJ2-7	TGCGCCAGCAGCTTGGACTGGGTCGAAAGCGGAGAGCAGTACTTC	CASSLDWVESGEQYF
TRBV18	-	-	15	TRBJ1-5	TGTGCCAGCTCACCAGGGGCCAGGGAAAATCAGCCCCAGCATTTT	CASSPGARENQPQHF
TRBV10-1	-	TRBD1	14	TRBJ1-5	TGCGCCAGCAGTCCGACAGGGGGGCATCAGCCCCAGCATTTT	CASSPTGGHQPQHF
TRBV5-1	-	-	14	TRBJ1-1	TGCGCCAGCAGCCTGGACAGATTGAACACTGAAGCTTTCTTT	CASSLDRLNTEAFF